The clone carrying this TCR beta chain was seen more than once but under ten times. Its target is unknown. These data originate in a study of T cells after posttransplantation cyclophosphamide. CDR3 size: 14 residues. The germline V gene encodes CDR1 MGHDK and CDR2 SYGVNS. Overall study findings and caveats: After PTCy, TRB diversity resembled that of CNI/methotrexate controls.

Clones were sequenced by immunoSEQ multiplex PCR, and TCRdb holds only the in-frame ones, with some missing. The sample yields roughly 49,000 clones, without any singletons. This sequence was found in a man in his forties in good health, CMV-negative, and a related stem cell transplant donor. The sequenced sample was PBMCs. The chain employs TRBV25-1 and TRBJ2-5; 15 bases agree with TRBD2. The DNA end is a closer match to TRBJ2-7, so the J assignment may be wrong. CDR3 in amino acids: CASRGTSGRYEQYF. The CDR3 DNA sequence: TGTGCCAGCCGCGGGACTAGCGGGAGGTACGAGCAGTACTTC.